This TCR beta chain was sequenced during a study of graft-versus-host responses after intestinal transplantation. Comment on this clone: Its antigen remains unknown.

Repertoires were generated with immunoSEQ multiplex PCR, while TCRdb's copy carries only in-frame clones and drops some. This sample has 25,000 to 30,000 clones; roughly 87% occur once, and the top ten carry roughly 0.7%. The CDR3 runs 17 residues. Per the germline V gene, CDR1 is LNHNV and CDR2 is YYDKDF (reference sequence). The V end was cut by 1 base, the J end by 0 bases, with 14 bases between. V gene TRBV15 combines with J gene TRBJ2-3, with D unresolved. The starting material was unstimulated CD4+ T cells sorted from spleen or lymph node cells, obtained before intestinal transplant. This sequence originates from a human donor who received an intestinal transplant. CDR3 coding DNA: TGTGCCACCAGCAGAGCCGGACCAGCCTTTAGCACAGATACGCAGTATTTT. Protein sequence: CATSRAGPAFSTDTQYF.